The 9 T cell receptor beta chains listed next were all sequenced from one sample in a study of blood T cell repertoires in COVID-19. Method: immunoSEQ multiplex PCR; TCRdb's copy keeps in-frame clones and lacks some. The top ten clones hold 13% of a sample with approximately 150,000 clones, around 91% of them seen once. The specimen was peripheral blood. These receptor sequences come from a man in his late teens or twenties with COVID-19, enrolled during active disease.

The V call is TRBV7-8, the J call TRBJ2-5; TRBD1 matches at 8 bases. The CDR3 has 14 amino acids. From germline, CDR1 is SGHVS and CDR2 FQNEAQ. J lost 12 bases, V lost 3 bases, and 12 bases had no gene match. CDR3 nucleotides: TGTGCCAGCAGCTTTACCGGGACAGGTGCAGCGAAGTACTTC. Translation: CASSFTGTGAAKYF.

The chain has TRBV9 and TRBJ2-7, with a weak D call TRBD2 (6 bases). Germline V gene lookup returns CDR1 SGDLS and CDR2 YYNGEE. The CDR3 has 16 amino acids. Trimming left V 4 bases short and J 2 bases short, with 19 bases between. The CDR3 nucleotides read TGTGCCAGCAGCCCATTCCCAAACGGGAGAACCTACGAGCAGTACTTC. Residues: CASSPFPNGRTYEQYF. The whole variable domain, remainder taken from reference TRBV9 and TRBJ2-7, is DSGVTQTPKHLITATGQRVTLRCSPRSGDLSVYWYQQSLDQGLQFLIQYYNGEERAKGNILERFSAQQFPDLHSELNLSSLELGDSALYFCASSPFPNGRTYEQYFGPGTRLTVT.

About this clone itself: A read error may produce the germline difference seen at one junction end. The V and J genes are TRBV4-2 and TRBJ1-4; no reliable D call. The CDR3 has 16 residues. Germline CDR1 reads LGHNA; CDR2 reads YNFKEQ. The CDR3, as DNA: TGTGCCAGCAGCCAAACTGCGGCGGCAACTAATGAAAAACTGCTTTTT. Its protein is CASSQTAAATNEKLLF.

The J gene is TRBJ2-7, the V gene TRBV14; 7 bases agree with TRBD2. CDR1 is SGHDN and CDR2 is FVKESK in the germline V gene. CDR3 length: 13 residues. J lost 6 bases, V lost 1 base, and 3 bases had no gene match. CDR3 nucleotides: TGTGCCAGCAGCCAAGTTGGCGGGAGCGAGCAGTACTTC. Protein sequence: CASSQVGGSEQYF.

The V gene is TRBV3-1 (or the pseudogene TRBV3-2), the J gene TRBJ2-7; possibly TRBD2 for D (6 bases). Germline lookup yields CDR1 LGHDT and CDR2 YNNKEL (reference sequence). This CDR3 is 15 amino acids long. Trimming stripped 2 bases from V and 2 bases from J, with 13 bases between. Here the CDR3 DNA reads TGTGCCAGCAGCCAACTTAGCGGTCCTCCCTACGAGCAGTACTTC. Its protein is CASSQLSGPPYEQYF.

V and J are TRBV30 and TRBJ2-7, with D maybe TRBD2 (5 bases). The CDR3 sequence is 16 residues long. Trimming stripped 0 bases from V and 3 bases from J, with 18 bases between. CDR1 is GTSNPN and CDR2 is SVGIG in the germline V gene (reference sequence). CDR3 nucleotides: TGTGCCTGGAGTGTAGGGTTAGCCGGGATCGGCTACGAGCAGTACTTC. The encoded protein is CAWSVGLAGIGYEQYF.

The chain is built from TRBV5-1 and TRBJ2-5; TRBD2 aligns across 8 bases. CDR3 length equals 16 residues. V shed 2 bases and J 0 bases; nucleotides not matched to a gene: 6. Germline V gene data show CDR1 as SGHRS and CDR2 as YFSETQ. The CDR3 coding sequence is TGCGCCAGCAGCTTAGGAGGCGGGAGGAACCAAGAGACCCAGTACTTC. It is translated as CASSLGGGRNQETQYF.

The rearrangement links TRBV30 to TRBJ2-7, with D uncertain. Trimming cost V 0 bases and J 5 bases, with 11 bases left between them. Germline V gene data show CDR1 as GTSNPN and CDR2 as SVGIG (reference sequence). This CDR3 spans 13 amino acids. Here the CDR3 reads CAWSVSSTHEQYF. CDR3 bases: TGTGCCTGGAGTGTATCCAGTACCCACGAGCAGTACTTC.

The gene calls are TRBV24-1 and TRBJ2-6, with a tentative D call TRBD1 (8 bases). V gave up 3 bases and J gave up 6 bases, with 20 bases separating them. Germline V gives CDR1 KGHDR, CDR2 SFDVKD. The CDR3 consists of 18 residues. Here the CDR3 DNA reads TGTGCCACCAGTGATGGAGGACAGGGCAGCGGGAAGGCCAACGTCCTGACTTTC. Translated: CATSDGGQGSGKANVLTF.